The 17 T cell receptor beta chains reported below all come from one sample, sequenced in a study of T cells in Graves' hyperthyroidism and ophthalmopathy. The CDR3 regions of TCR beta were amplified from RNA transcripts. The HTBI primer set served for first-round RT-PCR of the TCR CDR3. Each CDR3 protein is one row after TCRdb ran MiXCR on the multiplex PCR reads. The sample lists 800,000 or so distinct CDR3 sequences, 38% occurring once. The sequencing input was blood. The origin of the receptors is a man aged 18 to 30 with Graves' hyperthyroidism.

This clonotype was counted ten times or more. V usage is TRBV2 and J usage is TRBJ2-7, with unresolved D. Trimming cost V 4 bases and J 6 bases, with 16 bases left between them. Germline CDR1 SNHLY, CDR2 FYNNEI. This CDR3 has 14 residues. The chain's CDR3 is CASSVVGGPLEQYF. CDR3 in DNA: TGTGCCAGCAGTGTAGTGGGTGGGCCCCTCGAGCAGTACTTC.

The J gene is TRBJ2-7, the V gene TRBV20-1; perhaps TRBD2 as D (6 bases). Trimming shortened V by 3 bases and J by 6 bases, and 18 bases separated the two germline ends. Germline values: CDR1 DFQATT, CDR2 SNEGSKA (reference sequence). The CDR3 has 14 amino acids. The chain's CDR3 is CSARRRGGAFEQYF. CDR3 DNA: TGCAGTGCTAGGCGTCGCGGCGGGGCCTTCGAGCAGTACTTC.

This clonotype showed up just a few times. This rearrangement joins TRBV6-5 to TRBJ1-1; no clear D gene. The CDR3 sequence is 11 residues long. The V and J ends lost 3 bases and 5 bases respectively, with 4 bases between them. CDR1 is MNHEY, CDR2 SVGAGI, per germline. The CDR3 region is CASSYKTEAFF. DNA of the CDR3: TGTGCCAGCAGTTATAAGACTGAAGCTTTCTTT.

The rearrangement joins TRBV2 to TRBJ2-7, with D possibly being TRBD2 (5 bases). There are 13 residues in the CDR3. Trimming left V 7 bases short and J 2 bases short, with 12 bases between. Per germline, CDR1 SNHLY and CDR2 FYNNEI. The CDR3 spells CASNIGLTYEQYF. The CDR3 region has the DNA TGTGCCAGCAACATAGGACTGACCTACGAGCAGTACTTC.

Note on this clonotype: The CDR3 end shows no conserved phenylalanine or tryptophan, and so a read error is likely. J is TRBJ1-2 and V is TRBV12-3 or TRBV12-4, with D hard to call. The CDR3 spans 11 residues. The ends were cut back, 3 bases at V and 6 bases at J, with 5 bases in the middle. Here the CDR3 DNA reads TGTGCCAGCAGTTTCTCCCATGGCTACACCTTA. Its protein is CASSFSHGYTL.

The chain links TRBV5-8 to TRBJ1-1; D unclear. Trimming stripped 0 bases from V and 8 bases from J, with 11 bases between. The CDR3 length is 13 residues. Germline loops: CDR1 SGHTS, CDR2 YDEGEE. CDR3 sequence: CASSLGGAREAFF. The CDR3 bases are TGTGCCAGCAGCTTGGGGGGTGCCCGGGAAGCTTTCTTT.

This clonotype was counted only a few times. The CDR3 here is CASSADRAKLFF. The CDR3 coding sequence is TGTGCCAGCAGTGCGGACAGGGCAAAACTGTTTTTT. The V and J genes are TRBV12-3 or TRBV12-4 and TRBJ1-4, with 8 positions matching TRBD1. The CDR3 is 12 amino acids. V lost 5 bases, J lost 10 bases, and 3 bases stayed unmatched.

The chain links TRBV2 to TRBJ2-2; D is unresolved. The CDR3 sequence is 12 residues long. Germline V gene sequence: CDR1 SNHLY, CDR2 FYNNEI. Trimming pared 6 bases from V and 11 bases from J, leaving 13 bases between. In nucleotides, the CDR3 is TGTGCCAGCAGCCGATCACCGGCAGAGCTGTTTTTT. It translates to CASSRSPAELFF.

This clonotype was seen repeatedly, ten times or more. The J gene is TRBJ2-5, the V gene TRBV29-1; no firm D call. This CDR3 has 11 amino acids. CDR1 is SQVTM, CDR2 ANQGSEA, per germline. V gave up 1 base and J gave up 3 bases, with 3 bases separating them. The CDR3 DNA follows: TGCAGCGTTGAAGGAAAAGAGACCCAGTACTTC. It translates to CSVEGKETQYF. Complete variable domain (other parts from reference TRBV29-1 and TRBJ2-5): SAVISQKPSRDICQRGTSLTIQCQVDSQVTMMFWYRQQPGQSLTLIATANQGSEATYESGFVIDKFPISRPNLTFSTLTVSNMSPEDSSIYLCSVEGKETQYFGPGTRLLVL.

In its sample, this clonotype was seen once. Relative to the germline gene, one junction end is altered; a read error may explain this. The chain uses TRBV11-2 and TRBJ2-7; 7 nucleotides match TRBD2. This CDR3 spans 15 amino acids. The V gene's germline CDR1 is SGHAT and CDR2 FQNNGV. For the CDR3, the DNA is TGCGCCAGCAGCCAAGACGTAACGGGGGGCTACGAGCAGTACTTC. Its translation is CASSQDVTGGYEQYF.

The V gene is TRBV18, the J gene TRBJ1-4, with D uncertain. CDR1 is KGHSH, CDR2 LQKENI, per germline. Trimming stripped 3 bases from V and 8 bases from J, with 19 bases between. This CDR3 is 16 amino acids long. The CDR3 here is CASSPDETREGEKLFF. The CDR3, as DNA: TGTGCCAGCTCACCGGACGAGACAAGGGAAGGAGAAAAACTGTTTTTT. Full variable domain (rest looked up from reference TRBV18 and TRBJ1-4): NAGVMQNPRHLVRRRGQEARLRCSPMKGHSHVYWYRQLPEEGLKFMVYLQKENIIDESGMPKERFSAEFPKEGPSILRIQQVVRGDSAAYFCASSPDETREGEKLFFGSGTQLSVL.

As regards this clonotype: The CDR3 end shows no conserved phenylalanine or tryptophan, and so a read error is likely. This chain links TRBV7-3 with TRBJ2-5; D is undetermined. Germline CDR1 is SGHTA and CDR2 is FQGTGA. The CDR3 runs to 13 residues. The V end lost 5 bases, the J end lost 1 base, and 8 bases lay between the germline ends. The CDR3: CASSPTPQETQYL. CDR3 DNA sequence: TGTGCCAGCAGCCCCACGCCCCAAGAGACCCAGTACCTC.

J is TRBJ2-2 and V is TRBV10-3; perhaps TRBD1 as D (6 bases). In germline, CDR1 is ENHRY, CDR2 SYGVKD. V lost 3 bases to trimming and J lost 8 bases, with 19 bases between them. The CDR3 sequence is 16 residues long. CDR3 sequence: CAISESGTHKEGELFF. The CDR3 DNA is TGTGCCATCAGTGAATCCGGGACACACAAAGAAGGGGAGCTGTTTTTT.

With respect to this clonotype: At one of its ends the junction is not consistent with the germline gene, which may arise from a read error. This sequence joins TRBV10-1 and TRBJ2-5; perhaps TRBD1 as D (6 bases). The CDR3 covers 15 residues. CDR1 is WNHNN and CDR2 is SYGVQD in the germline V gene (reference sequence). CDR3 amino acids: CASSPADSAVETQYF. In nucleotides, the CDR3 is TGTGCCAGCTCACCAGCGGACAGTGCGGTAGAGACCCAGTACTTC.

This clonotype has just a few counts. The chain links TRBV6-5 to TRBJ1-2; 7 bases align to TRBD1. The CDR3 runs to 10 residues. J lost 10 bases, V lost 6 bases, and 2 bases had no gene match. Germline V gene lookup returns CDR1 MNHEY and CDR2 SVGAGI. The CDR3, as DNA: TGTGCCAGCAGGGGACAGCCCTACACCTTC. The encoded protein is CASRGQPYTF.

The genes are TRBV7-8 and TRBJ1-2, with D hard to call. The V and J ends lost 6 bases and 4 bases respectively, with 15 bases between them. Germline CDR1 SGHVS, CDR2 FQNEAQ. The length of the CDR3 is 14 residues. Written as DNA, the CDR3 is TGTGCCAGCAGTGTAAGAGACGGCCCCTATGGCTACACCTTC. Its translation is CASSVRDGPYGYTF.

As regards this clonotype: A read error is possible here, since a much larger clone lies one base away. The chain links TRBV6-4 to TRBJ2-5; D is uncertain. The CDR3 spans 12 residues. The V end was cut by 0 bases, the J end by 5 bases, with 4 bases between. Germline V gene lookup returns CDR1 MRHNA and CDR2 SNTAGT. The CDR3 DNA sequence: TGTGCCAGCAGTGACTCCACCGAGACCCAGTACTTC. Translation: CASSDSTETQYF.